This T cell receptor (beta chain) was found in a study of early T cells in non-severe SARS-CoV-2 infection. At the level of the study: The sequenced material was bulk RNA from unsorted whole blood, and its chains were unpaired. Study-wide results and caveats: VDJdb matching skewed toward anti-spike CD8 responses, missing private and CD4 specificities.

Individual cDNA molecules carried attached unique molecular identifiers. TCRdb re-called the 5' RACE reads with MiXCR, one entry per CDR3 protein. The table lists under 85,000 distinct CDR3 sequences, approximately 15% of them singletons. V lost 0 bases and J lost 4; bases outside the gene matches: 8. The length of the CDR3 is 15 residues. Germline values: CDR1 DFQATT, CDR2 SNEGSKA (reference sequence). This clonotype was counted many times. Its antigen is not known. V gene TRBV20-1 combines with J gene TRBJ2-7; 8 bases line up with TRBD1. The source material was whole blood, sampled at baseline. This clonotype originated in an adult who was a healthcare worker with PCR-confirmed SARS-CoV-2 infection or an uninfected control (not recorded which). The CDR3 sequence: CSARDLQGAQYEQYF. DNA of the CDR3: TGCAGTGCTAGAGATTTGCAGGGGGCGCAGTACGAGCAGTACTTC.